This entry concerns a single TCR beta chain. Profiling relied on immunoSEQ multiplex PCR, and the TCRdb table lists in-frame clones only, not all of them. In the table there are roughly 670,000 clones, 80% to 90% of which are singletons. From germline, CDR1 is GTSNPN and CDR2 SVGIG (reference sequence). V gave up 2 bases and J gave up 5 bases; unmatched junction bases: 19. The CDR3 has 18 residues. The data stem from a study of blood T cell repertoires in COVID-19. This receptor was identified in a young woman with acute or convalescent COVID-19. Sequenced input: peripheral blood. The rearrangement uses TRBV30 and TRBJ1-1; 8 positions match TRBD1. The CDR3 region has the DNA TGTGCCTGGAGTCCTTTTCGGACAGGGATTTTGTTTAGAACTGAAGCTTTCTTT. It codes for CAWSPFRTGILFRTEAFF.